A single sample gave rise to the 26 T cell receptor beta chains below, sequenced in a study of cytomegalovirus exposure and HLA in healthy donors. Only in-frame clones appear in the TCRdb table, and some are missing; sequencing was by immunoSEQ multiplex PCR. The sample yields tens of thousands of clones, just under 85% seen once. What was sequenced was PBMCs. These receptors all stem from a man aged 25-45 years in good health and CMV-seronegative.

V usage is TRBV4-3 and J usage is TRBJ2-2; a weak D match, TRBD2 (6 bases). The CDR3 loop spans 16 amino acids. Deletions cut 0 bases from V and 4 bases from J, with 12 bases between. Germline V CDR1 and CDR2: LGHNA, YSLEER. CDR3 region: CASSQDQLGGTGELFF. The CDR3 DNA reads as TGCGCCAGCAGCCAAGACCAGCTCGGGGGCACCGGGGAGCTGTTTTTT.

The chain is built from TRBV7-3 and TRBJ2-6, with D maybe TRBD1 (6 bases). CDR1 and CDR2 from the germline V gene are SGHTA and FQGTGA. Trimming cost V 1 base and J 0 bases, with 13 bases left between them. The CDR3 has 18 residues. The CDR3 DNA reads TGTGCCAGCAGCTTAAGCCCAGGGGCGAGCTCTGGGGCCAACGTCCTGACTTTC. As protein: CASSLSPGASSGANVLTF.

The sample holds a few counts of this clone. V is TRBV5-8 and J is TRBJ2-7; TRBD1 might be the D (6 bases). This CDR3 region has 12 residues. V lost 4 bases and J lost 4, with 9 bases in between. Looked up from germline, CDR1 is SGHTS and CDR2 is YDEGEE. The CDR3 is CASSQTGYEQYF. The DNA of the CDR3 is TGTGCCAGCAGCCAGACAGGATACGAGCAGTACTTC.

The genes are TRBV7-2 and TRBJ2-7, with D maybe TRBD2 (5 bases). The CDR3 spans 13 residues. CDR1 SGHTA and CDR2 FQGNSA come from the germline V gene. V shed 5 bases and J shed 7 bases, with 15 bases lying between them. CDR3 nucleotide sequence: TGTGCCAGCAGCCCGGGATCTATCGGGGAGCAGTACTTC. Translated: CASSPGSIGEQYF.

The chain's CDR3 is CASSLRGKAGGKVEAFF. In DNA form, the CDR3 reads TGTGCCAGCAGCTTAAGGGGCAAGGCAGGGGGCAAGGTTGAAGCTTTCTTT. The gene calls are TRBV7-9 and TRBJ1-1, with TRBD1 matching over 8 bases. The CDR3 spans 17 residues. Germline CDR1 and CDR2: SEHNR and FQNEAQ (reference sequence). V dropped 2 bases and J dropped 7; count of bases not matched to a gene: 15.

The rearrangement links TRBV27 to TRBJ1-4, with D maybe TRBD1 (6 bases). Germline loops: CDR1 MNHEY, CDR2 SMNVEV (reference sequence). CDR3 length: 13 residues. V was cut by 3 bases and J by 8 bases, with 10 bases left in between. Written as DNA, the CDR3 is TGTGCCAGCAGTTTCGCAGGGGCCGAAAAACTGTTTTTT. It codes for CASSFAGAEKLFF.

This clone appeared once. The J gene is TRBJ2-3, the V gene TRBV9; 8 bases fit TRBD2. The ends lost 0 bases at V and 0 bases at J; junction bases unmatched: 3. This CDR3 comprises 16 residues. Looked up from germline, CDR1 is SGDLS and CDR2 is YYNGEE. In DNA, the CDR3 is TGTGCCAGCAGCGTAGTAGCGGGGCAGAGCACAGATACGCAGTATTTT. It translates to CASSVVAGQSTDTQYF.

The genes are TRBV4-2 and TRBJ2-3, with TRBD2 matching 13 bases. The V segment lost 3 bases and the J segment 7 bases; nucleotides outside the gene matches: 4. The CDR3 has 15 amino acids. CDR1 and CDR2 from the germline V gene are LGHNA and YNFKEQ. CDR3 DNA sequence: TGTGCCAGCAGCCAGGAACTAGCGGGAGGGAATACGCAGTATTTT. It encodes CASSQELAGGNTQYF.

This clone was detected only a few times. This rearrangement joins TRBV29-1 to TRBJ1-6; 7 nucleotides align to TRBD1. CDR1 is SQVTM, CDR2 ANQGSEA, per germline. The CDR3 has 14 amino acids. The junction had 9 bases not matched to a gene; V was cut back by 6 bases and J by 7 bases. The CDR3 bases are TGCAGCGTCTGCACCGGGACAGCCAATTCACCCCTCCACTTT. Translated, it gives CSVCTGTANSPLHF.

This clone was counted once. The chain carries TRBV6-5 and TRBJ2-7; D is possibly TRBD2 (6 bases). From germline, CDR1 is MNHEY and CDR2 SVGAGI. This CDR3 contains 13 residues. Trimming removed 5 bases at V and 4 bases at J, with 12 bases between. The CDR3 loop is CASSGRAGYEQYF. CDR3 DNA: TGTGCCAGCAGTGGCAGGGCGGGATACGAGCAGTACTTC.

CDR3 coding DNA: TGTGCCAGCAGCTTAGGACCGGGACAGGGGACGGAAAAACTGTTTTTT. Translating gives CASSLGPGQGTEKLFF. This chain joins TRBV7-2 and TRBJ1-4, with 10 bases aligning to TRBD1. The CDR3 runs 16 residues. CDR1 is SGHTA and CDR2 is FQGNSA in the germline V gene. With 1 base clipped from V and 8 bases from J, the junction kept 7 bases outside the gene matches.

This sequence joins TRBV5-4 and TRBJ2-5; 10 bases agree with TRBD1. V lost 0 bases, J lost 5 bases, and 4 bases stayed unmatched. This CDR3 contains 15 residues. The germline V gene encodes CDR1 SGHNT and CDR2 YYREEE (reference sequence). The DNA for the CDR3 is TGTGCCAGCAGCTTGGCCGGGACAGGGGTGGAGACCCAGTACTTC. Its protein product is CASSLAGTGVETQYF.

The rearrangement links TRBV6-6 to TRBJ2-7, with 7 positions matching TRBD1. There are 15 residues in the CDR3. The germline V gene has CDR1 MNHNY and CDR2 SVGAGI (reference sequence). The V segment lost 6 bases and the J segment 2 bases; nucleotides outside the gene matches: 10. Here the CDR3 DNA reads TGTGCCAGCAGGCCCACAGGGGTTCTTACCTACGAGCAGTACTTC. Amino acid sequence: CASRPTGVLTYEQYF.

This rearrangement joins TRBV11-3 to TRBJ2-1, with D possibly TRBD1 on 6 matching bases. The CDR3 has 15 residues. The germline CDR1 and CDR2 sequences are SGHNT and YENEEA. The germline V and J ends were trimmed by 1 base and 4 bases, with 11 bases remaining between them. CDR3 region: CASSLGNRVYNEQFF. The CDR3 nucleotides read TGTGCCAGCAGCTTAGGAAACAGGGTGTACAATGAGCAGTTCTTC.

The chain combines TRBV5-4 with TRBJ1-3, with 7 bases matching TRBD1. After removal of 3 bases from V and 4 bases from J, the junction contained 7 bases not matched to a gene. CDR1 SGHNT and CDR2 YYREEE come from the germline V gene (reference sequence). This CDR3 has 15 amino acids. The CDR3 here is CASSSPTGPGNTIYF. CDR3 coding DNA: TGTGCCAGCAGCTCTCCGACAGGGCCGGGAAACACCATATATTTT.

CDR3 in amino acids: CASSLNSDYGYTF. Here the CDR3 DNA reads TGTGCCAGCAGCTTAAACTCTGACTATGGCTACACCTTC. V is TRBV7-3 and J is TRBJ1-2; no reliable D call. The CDR3 extends over 13 amino acids. Trimming left V 1 base short and J 3 bases short, with 6 bases between. Germline CDR1 is SGHTA and CDR2 is FQGTGA. Combining the CDR3 with reference TRBV7-3 and TRBJ1-2 gives the whole variable domain GAGVSQTPSNKVTEKGKYVELRCDPISGHTALYWYRQSLGQGPEFLIYFQGTGAADDSGLPNDRFFAVRPEGSVSTLKIQRTERGDSAVYLCASSLNSDYGYTFGSGTRLTVV.

The chain has TRBV9 and TRBJ1-2, with 11 nucleotides matching TRBD1. The CDR3 length is 13 residues. V shed 4 bases, J shed 6 bases, and the junction held 2 bases outside the gene matches. Germline-derived CDR1 and CDR2 are SGDLS and YYNGEE. The CDR3 spells CASSSGQGDGYTF. The DNA of the CDR3 is TGTGCCAGCAGCTCGGGACAGGGGGATGGCTACACCTTC.

The chain uses TRBV5-1 and TRBJ2-1, with 8 bases matching TRBD2. This CDR3 has 14 amino acids. The germline gives CDR1 SGHRS, CDR2 YFSETQ. With 0 bases clipped from V and 5 bases from J, the junction kept 1 base outside the gene matches. In DNA form, the CDR3 reads TGCGCCAGCAGCTTGGCCGGGGGGGACAATGAGCAGTTCTTC. Its translation: CASSLAGGDNEQFF. Full variable domain (missing parts from reference TRBV5-1 and TRBJ2-1): KAGVTQTPRYLIKTRGQQVTLSCSPISGHRSVSWYQQTPGQGLQFLFEYFSETQRNKGNFPGRFSGRQFSNSRSEMNVSTLELGDSALYLCASSLAGGDNEQFFGPGTRLTVL.

V usage is TRBV28 and J usage is TRBJ2-7; 9 bases line up with TRBD1. The CDR3 is 15 amino acids. Looked up from germline, CDR1 is MDHEN and CDR2 is SYDVKM. Trimming removed 4 bases from V and 6 bases from J; junction bases left unmatched: 10. DNA of the CDR3: TGTGCCAGCAGTTCCGCGGGACAGGGAGGAACCGAGCAGTACTTC. This gives the protein CASSSAGQGGTEQYF. Full variable domain (missing parts from reference TRBV28 and TRBJ2-7): DVKVTQSSRYLVKRTGEKVFLECVQDMDHENMFWYRQDPGLGLRLIYFSYDVKMKEKGDIPEGYSVSREKKERFSLILESASTNQTSMYLCASSSAGQGGTEQYFGPGTRLTVT.

The chain is built from TRBV2 and TRBJ1-3; TRBD1 might be the D (5 bases). The CDR3 is made up of 14 amino acids. Germline V CDR1 and CDR2: SNHLY, FYNNEI. The V end lost 2 bases, the J end lost 0 bases, and 5 bases lay between the germline ends. The CDR3 here is CASSERGSGNTIYF. CDR3 sequence (DNA): TGTGCCAGCAGTGAAAGGGGCTCTGGAAACACCATATATTTT.

CDR3 protein: CASSGQGSGGTEAFF. DNA for the CDR3: TGCGCCAGCAGCGGACAGGGTTCGGGGGGCACTGAAGCTTTCTTT. The V gene is TRBV5-1, the J gene TRBJ1-1; 8 bases are a match to TRBD1. The CDR3 totals 15 residues. The V gene end was trimmed by 4 bases and the J gene end by 4 bases; junction bases not matched to a gene: 9. Germline CDR1 is SGHRS and CDR2 is YFSETQ.

This clone was observed a single time. V and J are TRBV7-2 and TRBJ2-7; D gene uncertain. The CDR3 has 14 amino acids. Germline V gene data show CDR1 as SGHTA and CDR2 as FQGNSA. Trimming left V 3 bases short and J 1 base short, with 10 bases between. In DNA, the CDR3 is TGTGCCAGCAGCTTCAATTCGGGTTCCTACGAGCAGTACGTC. Translation gives CASSFNSGSYEQYV.

V gene TRBV15 combines with J gene TRBJ1-2; tentative D call: TRBD1 (6 bases). The germline V gene encodes CDR1 LNHNV and CDR2 YYDKDF (reference sequence). Trimming cost V 1 base and J 5 bases, with 14 bases left between them. The CDR3 totals 15 residues. This CDR3 reads CATSRAGQGSYGYTF. CDR3 nucleotides: TGTGCCACCAGCAGAGCCGGGCAGGGGAGTTATGGCTACACCTTC.

DNA for the CDR3: TGTGCCAGTAGTATAGGCGGATATTATAATTCACCCCTCCACTTT. Translating gives CASSIGGYYNSPLHF. V gene TRBV19 combines with J gene TRBJ1-6; D remains ambiguous. The V and J ends lost 1 base and 4 bases respectively, with 8 bases between them. The germline CDR1 and CDR2 sequences are LNHDA and SQIVND (reference sequence). CDR3 length equals 15 residues.

A single count supports this clone. The rearrangement links TRBV19 to TRBJ2-7; 9 bases line up with TRBD2. J lost 7 bases, V lost 4 bases, and 8 bases had no gene match. Germline V gene data show CDR1 as LNHDA and CDR2 as SQIVND (reference sequence). The CDR3 is 14 amino acids. Here the CDR3 reads CASSTRSGSGEQYV. The CDR3 DNA reads TGTGCCAGTAGTACCCGTAGCGGGAGTGGGGAGCAGTACGTC.

This chain connects TRBV6-4 to TRBJ2-4; 7 bases agree with TRBD2. J was trimmed by 4 bases and V by 2 bases; bases with no gene match: 11. The CDR3 spans 17 residues. Germline CDR1 and CDR2: MRHNA and SNTAGT. This CDR3 is CASSDGGGSPMKNIQYF. The CDR3 nucleotides are TGTGCCAGCAGTGACGGGGGAGGGAGTCCTATGAAAAACATTCAGTACTTC.